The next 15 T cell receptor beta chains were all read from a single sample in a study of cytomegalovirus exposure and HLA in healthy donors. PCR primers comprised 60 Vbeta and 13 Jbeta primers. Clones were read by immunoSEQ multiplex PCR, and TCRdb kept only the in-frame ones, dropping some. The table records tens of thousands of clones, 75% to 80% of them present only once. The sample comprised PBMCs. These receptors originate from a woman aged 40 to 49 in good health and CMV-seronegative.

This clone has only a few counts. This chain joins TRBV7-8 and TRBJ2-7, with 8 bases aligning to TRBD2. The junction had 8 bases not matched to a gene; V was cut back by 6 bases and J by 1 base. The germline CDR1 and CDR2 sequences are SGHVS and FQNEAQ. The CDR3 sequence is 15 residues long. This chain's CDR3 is CASSLGGGRSYEQYF. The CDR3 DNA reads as TGTGCCAGCAGTTTGGGCGGGGGGCGATCCTACGAGCAGTACTTC. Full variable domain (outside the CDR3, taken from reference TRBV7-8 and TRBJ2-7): GAGVSQSPRYKVAKRGQDVALRCDPISGHVSLFWYQQALGQGPEFLTYFQNEAQLDKSGLPSDRFFAERPEGSVSTLKIQRTQQEDSAVYLCASSLGGGRSYEQYFGPGTRLTVT.

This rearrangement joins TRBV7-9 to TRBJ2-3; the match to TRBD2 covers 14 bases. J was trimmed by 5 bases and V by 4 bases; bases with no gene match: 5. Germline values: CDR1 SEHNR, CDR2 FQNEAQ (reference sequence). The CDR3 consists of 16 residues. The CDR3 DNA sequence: TGTGCCAGCAGCTCATCTGGGACTAGCGGGGGAGATACGCAGTATTTT. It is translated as CASSSSGTSGGDTQYF.

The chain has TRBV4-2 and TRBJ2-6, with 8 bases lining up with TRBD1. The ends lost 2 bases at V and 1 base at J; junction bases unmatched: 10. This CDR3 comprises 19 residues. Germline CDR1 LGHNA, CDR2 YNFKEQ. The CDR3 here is CASSQLGADRASGANVLTF. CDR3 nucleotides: TGTGCCAGCAGCCAATTGGGAGCGGACAGGGCGTCTGGGGCCAACGTCCTGACTTTC.

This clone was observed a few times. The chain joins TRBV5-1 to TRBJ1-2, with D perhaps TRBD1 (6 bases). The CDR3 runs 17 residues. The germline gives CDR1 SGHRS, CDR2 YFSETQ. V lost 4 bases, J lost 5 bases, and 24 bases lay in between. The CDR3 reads CASSPLAWSAGEYGYTF. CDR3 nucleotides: TGCGCCAGCAGCCCCCTTGCGTGGTCGGCAGGGGAATATGGCTACACCTTC.

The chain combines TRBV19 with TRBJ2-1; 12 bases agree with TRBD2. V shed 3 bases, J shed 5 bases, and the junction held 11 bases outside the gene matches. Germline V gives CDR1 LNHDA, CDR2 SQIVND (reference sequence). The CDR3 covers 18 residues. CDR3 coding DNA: TGTGCCAGTAGTATCCTCGCTAGCGGGGGGGCAATCCACAATGAGCAGTTCTTC. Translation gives CASSILASGGAIHNEQFF.

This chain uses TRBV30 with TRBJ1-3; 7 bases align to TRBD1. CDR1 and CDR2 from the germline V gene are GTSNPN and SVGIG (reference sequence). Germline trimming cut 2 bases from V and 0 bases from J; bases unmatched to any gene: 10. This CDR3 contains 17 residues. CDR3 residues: CAWSLLQGVTSGNTIYF. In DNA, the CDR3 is TGTGCCTGGAGTTTACTCCAGGGGGTGACCTCTGGAAACACCATATATTTT.

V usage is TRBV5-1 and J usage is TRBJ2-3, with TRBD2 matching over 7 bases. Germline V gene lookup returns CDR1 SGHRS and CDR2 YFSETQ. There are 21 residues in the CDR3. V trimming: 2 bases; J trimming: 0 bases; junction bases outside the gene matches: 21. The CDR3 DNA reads TGCGCCAGCAGCTTAAATACAGGTGTTACGAGACTAGCTACTAGCACAGATACGCAGTATTTT. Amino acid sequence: CASSLNTGVTRLATSTDTQYF.

CDR3 in amino acids: CATSSGQGFYEQYF. The DNA of the CDR3 is TGTGCCACCAGCTCTGGACAGGGCTTCTACGAGCAGTACTTC. V usage is TRBV15 and J usage is TRBJ2-7; 8 bases are shared with TRBD1. The V segment lost 5 bases and the J segment 3 bases; nucleotides outside the gene matches: 6. Germline-derived CDR1 and CDR2 are LNHNV and YYDKDF (reference sequence). This CDR3 comprises 14 residues.

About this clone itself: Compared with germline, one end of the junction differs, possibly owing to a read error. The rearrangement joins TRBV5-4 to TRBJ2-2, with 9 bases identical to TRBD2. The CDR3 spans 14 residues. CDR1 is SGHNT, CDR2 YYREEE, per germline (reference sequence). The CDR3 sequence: CATSSGGVSRELLF. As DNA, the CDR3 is TGTGCCACCAGTAGCGGGGGAGTAAGTAGGGAGCTGCTTTTT.

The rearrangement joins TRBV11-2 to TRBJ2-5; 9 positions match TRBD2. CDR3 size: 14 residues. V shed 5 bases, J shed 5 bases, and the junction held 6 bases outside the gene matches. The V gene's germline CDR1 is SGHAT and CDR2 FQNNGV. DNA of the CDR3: TGTGCCAGCAGCATCGGACTAGCGATGGAGACCCAGTACTTC. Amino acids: CASSIGLAMETQYF.

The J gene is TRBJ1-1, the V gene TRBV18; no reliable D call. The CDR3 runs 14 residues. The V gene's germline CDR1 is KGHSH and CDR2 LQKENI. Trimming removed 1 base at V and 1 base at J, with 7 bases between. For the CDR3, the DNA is TGTGCCAGCTCACCACGCGCGGAGAACACTGAAGCTTTCTTT. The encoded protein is CASSPRAENTEAFF.

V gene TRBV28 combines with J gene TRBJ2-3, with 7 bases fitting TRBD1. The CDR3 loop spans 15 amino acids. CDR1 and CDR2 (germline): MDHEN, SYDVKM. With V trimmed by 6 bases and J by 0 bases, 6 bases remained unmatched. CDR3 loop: CASRRYRGSTDTQYF. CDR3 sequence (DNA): TGTGCCAGCAGGCGCTACAGGGGCAGCACAGATACGCAGTATTTT.

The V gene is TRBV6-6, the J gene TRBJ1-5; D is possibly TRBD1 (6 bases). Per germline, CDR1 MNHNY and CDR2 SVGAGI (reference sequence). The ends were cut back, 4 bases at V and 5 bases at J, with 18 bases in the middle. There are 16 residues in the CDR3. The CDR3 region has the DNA TGTGCCAGCAGTTTCAGTTTAAGACAGGACTATCAGCCCCAGCATTTT. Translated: CASSFSLRQDYQPQHF.

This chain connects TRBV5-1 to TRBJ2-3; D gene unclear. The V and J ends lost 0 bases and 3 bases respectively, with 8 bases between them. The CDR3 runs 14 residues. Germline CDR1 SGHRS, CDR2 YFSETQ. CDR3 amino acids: CASSLVPFTDTQYF. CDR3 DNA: TGCGCCAGCAGCTTGGTCCCTTTTACAGATACGCAGTATTTT.

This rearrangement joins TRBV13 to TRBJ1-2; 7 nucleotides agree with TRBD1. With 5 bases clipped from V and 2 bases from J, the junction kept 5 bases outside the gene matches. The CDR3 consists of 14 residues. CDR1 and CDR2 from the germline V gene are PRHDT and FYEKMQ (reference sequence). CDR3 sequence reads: CASSTLQGNYGYTF. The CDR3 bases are TGTGCCAGCAGCACTTTACAGGGGAACTATGGCTACACCTTC.